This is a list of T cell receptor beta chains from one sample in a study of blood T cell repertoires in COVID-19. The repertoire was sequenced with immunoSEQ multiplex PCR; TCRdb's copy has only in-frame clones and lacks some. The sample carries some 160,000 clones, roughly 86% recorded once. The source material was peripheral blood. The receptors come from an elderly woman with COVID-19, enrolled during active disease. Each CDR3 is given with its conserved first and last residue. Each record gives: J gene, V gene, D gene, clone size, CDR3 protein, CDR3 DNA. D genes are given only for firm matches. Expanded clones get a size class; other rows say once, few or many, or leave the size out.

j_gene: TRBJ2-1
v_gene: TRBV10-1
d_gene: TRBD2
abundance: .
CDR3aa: CASSLAGVSNEQFF
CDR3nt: TGCGCCAGCAGTTTAGCGGGAGTGTCCAATGAGCAGTTCTTC

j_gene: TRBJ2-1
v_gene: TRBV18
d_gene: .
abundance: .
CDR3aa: CASSPRDTYNEQFF
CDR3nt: TGTGCCAGCTCACCCCGGGACACCTACAATGAGCAGTTCTTC

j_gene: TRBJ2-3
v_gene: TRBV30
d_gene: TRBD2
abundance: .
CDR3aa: CAWSYGRTDTQYF
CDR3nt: TGTGCCTGGAGCTACGGGAGGACAGATACGCAGTATTTT

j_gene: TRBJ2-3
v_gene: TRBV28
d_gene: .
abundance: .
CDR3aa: CASGPFTDTQYF
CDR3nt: TGTGCCAGCGGGCCCTTCACAGATACGCAGTATTTT

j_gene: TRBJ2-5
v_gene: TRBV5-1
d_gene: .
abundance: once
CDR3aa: CASCLERASETQYF
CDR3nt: TGCGCCAGCTGCTTGGAGCGAGCTTCAGAGACCCAGTACTTC

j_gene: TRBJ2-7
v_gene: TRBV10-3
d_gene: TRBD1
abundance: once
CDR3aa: CAIGDRGSYEQYF
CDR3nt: TGTGCCATCGGAGACAGGGGTTCCTACGAGCAGTACTTC

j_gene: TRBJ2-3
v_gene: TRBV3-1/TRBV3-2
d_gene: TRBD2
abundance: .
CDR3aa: CASMERGGIGVTQYF
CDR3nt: TGTGCCAGCATGGAGCGGGGGGGCATCGGAGTTACGCAGTATTTT

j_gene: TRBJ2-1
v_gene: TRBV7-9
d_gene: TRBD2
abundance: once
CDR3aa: CASSWSGRAGNEQFF
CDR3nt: TGTGCCAGCAGCTGGAGCGGGAGGGCCGGGAATGAGCAGTTCTTC

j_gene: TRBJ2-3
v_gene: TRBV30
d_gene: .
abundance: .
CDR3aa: CAWATGRLSSADTQYF
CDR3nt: TGTGCCTGGGCGACAGGGAGGTTGTCTAGCGCAGATACGCAGTATTTT

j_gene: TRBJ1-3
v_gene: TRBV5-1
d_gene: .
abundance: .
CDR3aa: CASSLAGKFSGNTIYF
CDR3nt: TGCGCCAGCAGCTTAGCAGGGAAATTCTCTGGAAACACCATATATTTT

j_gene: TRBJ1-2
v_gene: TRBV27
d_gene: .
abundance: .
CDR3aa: CASSNQQGRWVGYTF
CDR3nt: TGTGCCAGCAGTAATCAACAGGGTCGGTGGGTTGGCTACACCTTC